The entry below gives a single T cell receptor beta chain sequence along with its context. Its specificity is not known. Generated by immunoSEQ multiplex PCR, the TCRdb table keeps only in-frame clones and is missing some. The sample lists 200,000 to 250,000 clones; 79% were seen once. The data were obtained in a study of cytotoxic CD8 clonotypes in ibrutinib-treated CLL. Whole-study context: Investigators collected response samples after a median approximately twelve months of treatment, range 6 to 36. Findings and caveats of the study: Stable or contracted on treatment, public clonotypes were also uncommon.

Germline V gene sequence: CDR1 KGHSH, CDR2 LQKENI. J was trimmed by 5 bases and V by 1 base; bases with no gene match: 8. The CDR3 runs 16 residues. The sample consisted of PBMCs, taken after 12 months of ibrutinib treatment. The sequence was collected from a human donor with chronic lymphocytic leukemia. The chain employs TRBV18 and TRBJ2-3; 8 bases are a match to TRBD2. The CDR3 reads CASSPLRGGHEDTQYF. The CDR3 coding sequence is TGTGCCAGCTCACCACTCCGGGGGGGGCACGAAGATACGCAGTATTTT. Filled out from reference TRBV18 and TRBJ2-3, the complete variable domain reads NAGVMQNPRHLVRRRGQEARLRCSPMKGHSHVYWYRQLPEEGLKFMVYLQKENIIDESGMPKERFSAEFPKEGPSILRIQQVVRGDSAAYFCASSPLRGGHEDTQYFGPGTRLTVL.